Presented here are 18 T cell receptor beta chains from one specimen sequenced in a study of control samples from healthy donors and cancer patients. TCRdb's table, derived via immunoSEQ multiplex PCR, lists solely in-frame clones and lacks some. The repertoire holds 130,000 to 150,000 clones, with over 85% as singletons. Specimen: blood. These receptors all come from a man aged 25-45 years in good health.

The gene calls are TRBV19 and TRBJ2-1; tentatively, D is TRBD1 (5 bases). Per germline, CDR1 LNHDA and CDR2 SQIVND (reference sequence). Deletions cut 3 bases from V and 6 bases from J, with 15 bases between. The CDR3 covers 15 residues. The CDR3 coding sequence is TGTGCCAGTAGTATTCGGCAGGACACCCCCAATGAGCAGTTCTTC. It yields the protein CASSIRQDTPNEQFF.

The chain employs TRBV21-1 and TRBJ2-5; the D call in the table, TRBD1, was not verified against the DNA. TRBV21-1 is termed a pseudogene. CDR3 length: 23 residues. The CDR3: CASSKGKLPPTFFWTGGQETQYF. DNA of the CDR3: TGTGCCAGCAGCAAAGGAAAATTACCACCAACCTTTTTCTGGACAGGGGGGCAAGAGACCCAGTACTTC.

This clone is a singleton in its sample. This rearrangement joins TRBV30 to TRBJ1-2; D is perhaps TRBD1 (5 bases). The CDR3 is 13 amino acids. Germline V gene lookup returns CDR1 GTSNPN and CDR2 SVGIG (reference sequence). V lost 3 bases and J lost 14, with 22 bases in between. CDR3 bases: TGTGCCTGGAGGGTCGCGTCAGTGGGGGAGTATACCTTC. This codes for CAWRVASVGEYTF.

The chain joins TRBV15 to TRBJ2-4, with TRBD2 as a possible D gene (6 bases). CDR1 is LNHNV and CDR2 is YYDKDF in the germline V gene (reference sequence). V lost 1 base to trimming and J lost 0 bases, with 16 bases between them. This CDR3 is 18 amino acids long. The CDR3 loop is CATSRGGSGALAKNIQYF. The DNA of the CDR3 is TGTGCCACCAGCAGAGGAGGTAGCGGAGCCTTAGCCAAAAACATTCAGTACTTC. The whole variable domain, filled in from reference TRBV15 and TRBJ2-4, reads DAMVIQNPRYQVTQFGKPVTLSCSQTLNHNVMYWYQQKSSQAPKLLFHYYDKDFNNEADTPDNFQSRRPNTSFCFLDIRSPGLGDTAMYLCATSRGGSGALAKNIQYFGAGTRLSVL.

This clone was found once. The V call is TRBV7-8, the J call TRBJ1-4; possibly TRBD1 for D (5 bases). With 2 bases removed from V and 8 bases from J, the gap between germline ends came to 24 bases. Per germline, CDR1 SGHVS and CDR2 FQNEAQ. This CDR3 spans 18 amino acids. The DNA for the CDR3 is TGTGCCAGCAGCTTAATGGGTAGTGGAGGGGCCGAAGACGAAAAACTGTTTTTT. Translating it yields CASSLMGSGGAEDEKLFF.

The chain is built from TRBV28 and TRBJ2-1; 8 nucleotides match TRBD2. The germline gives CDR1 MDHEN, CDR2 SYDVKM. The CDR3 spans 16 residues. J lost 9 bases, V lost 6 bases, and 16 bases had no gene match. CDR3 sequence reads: CASRRTSGGNRGEQFF. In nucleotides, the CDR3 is TGTGCCAGCAGGCGAACTAGCGGAGGAAATCGGGGTGAGCAGTTCTTC.

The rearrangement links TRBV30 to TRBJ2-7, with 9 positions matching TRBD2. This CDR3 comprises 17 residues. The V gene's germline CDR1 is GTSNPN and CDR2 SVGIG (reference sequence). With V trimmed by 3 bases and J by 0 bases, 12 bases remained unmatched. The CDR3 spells CAWSNLKLAGSSYEQYF. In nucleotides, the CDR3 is TGTGCCTGGAGCAATCTCAAACTAGCGGGTAGCTCCTACGAGCAGTACTTC.

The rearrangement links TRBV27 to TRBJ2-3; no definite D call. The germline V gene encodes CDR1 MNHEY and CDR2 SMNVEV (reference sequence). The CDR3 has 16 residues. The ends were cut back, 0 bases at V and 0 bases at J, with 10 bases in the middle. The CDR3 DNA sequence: TGTGCCAGCAGTTTATCGTCTATACTTAGCACAGATACGCAGTATTTT. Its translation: CASSLSSILSTDTQYF.

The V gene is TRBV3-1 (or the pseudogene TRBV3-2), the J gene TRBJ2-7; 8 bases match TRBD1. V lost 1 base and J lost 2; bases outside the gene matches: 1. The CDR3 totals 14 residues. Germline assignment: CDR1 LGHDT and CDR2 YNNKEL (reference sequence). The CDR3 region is CASSQGQGTYEQYF. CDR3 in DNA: TGTGCCAGCAGCCAAGGACAGGGGACCTACGAGCAGTACTTC.

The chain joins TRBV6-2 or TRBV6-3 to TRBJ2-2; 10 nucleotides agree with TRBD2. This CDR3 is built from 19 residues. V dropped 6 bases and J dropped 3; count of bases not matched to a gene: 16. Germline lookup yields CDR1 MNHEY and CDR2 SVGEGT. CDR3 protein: CASSLWGAGGPSDTGELFF. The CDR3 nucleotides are TGTGCCAGCAGCCTCTGGGGAGCGGGAGGGCCTAGCGACACCGGGGAGCTGTTTTTT.

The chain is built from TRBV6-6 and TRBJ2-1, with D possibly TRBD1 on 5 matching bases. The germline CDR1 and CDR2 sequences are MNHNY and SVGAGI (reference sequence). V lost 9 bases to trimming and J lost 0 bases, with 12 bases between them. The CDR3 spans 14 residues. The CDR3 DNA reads TGTGCCAGTAAAACAGGCGACTCCTACAATGAGCAGTTCTTC. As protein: CASKTGDSYNEQFF.

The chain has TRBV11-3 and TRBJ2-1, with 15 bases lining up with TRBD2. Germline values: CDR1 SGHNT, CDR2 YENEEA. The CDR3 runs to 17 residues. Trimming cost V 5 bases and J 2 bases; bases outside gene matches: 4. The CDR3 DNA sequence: TGTGCCAGCAGCCCGGGACTAGCGGGAGGAGCCTACAATGAGCAGTTCTTC. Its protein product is CASSPGLAGGAYNEQFF.

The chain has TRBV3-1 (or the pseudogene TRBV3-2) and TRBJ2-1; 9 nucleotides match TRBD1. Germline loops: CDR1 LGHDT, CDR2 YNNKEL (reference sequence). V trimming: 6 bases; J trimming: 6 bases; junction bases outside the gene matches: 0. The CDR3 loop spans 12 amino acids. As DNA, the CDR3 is TGTGCCAGCAGGACAGGGGGCAATGAGCAGTTCTTC. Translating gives CASRTGGNEQFF.

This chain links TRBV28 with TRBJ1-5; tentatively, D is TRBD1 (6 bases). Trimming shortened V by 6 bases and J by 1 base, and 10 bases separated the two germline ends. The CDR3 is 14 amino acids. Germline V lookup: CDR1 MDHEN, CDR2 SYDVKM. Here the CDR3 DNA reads TGTGCCAGCAGGGGACACACGAGCAATCAGCCCCAGCATTTT. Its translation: CASRGHTSNQPQHF.

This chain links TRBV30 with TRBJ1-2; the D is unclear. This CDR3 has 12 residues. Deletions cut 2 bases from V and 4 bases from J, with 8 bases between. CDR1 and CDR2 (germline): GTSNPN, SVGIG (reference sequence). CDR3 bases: TGTGCCTGGAGTCTAGGTTCCTATGGCTACACCTTC. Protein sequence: CAWSLGSYGYTF.

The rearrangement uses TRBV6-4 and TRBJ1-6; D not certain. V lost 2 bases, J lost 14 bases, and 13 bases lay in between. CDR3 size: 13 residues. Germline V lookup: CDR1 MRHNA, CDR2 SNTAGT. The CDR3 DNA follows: TGTGCCAGCAGTGACACTCCCCTCGGAACCCTCCACTTT. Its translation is CASSDTPLGTLHF.

CDR3 protein: CASSEANYGYTF. The CDR3 coding sequence is TGTGCCAGCAGTGAAGCTAACTATGGCTACACCTTC. The chain uses TRBV28 and TRBJ1-2; D is undetermined. CDR1 and CDR2 (germline): MDHEN, SYDVKM. V was pared by 5 bases and J by 0 bases, with 4 bases between. CDR3 length: 12 residues.

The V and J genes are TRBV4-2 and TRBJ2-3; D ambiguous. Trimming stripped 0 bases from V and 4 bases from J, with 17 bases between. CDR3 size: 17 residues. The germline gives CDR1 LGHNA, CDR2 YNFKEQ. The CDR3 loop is CASSQDRIDSSADTQYF. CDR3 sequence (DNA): TGTGCCAGCAGCCAAGACCGGATCGACTCCAGCGCAGATACGCAGTATTTT.